Detailed here is one TCR beta chain. Its antigen remains unidentified. The entry originates in a study of shared clonotypes between healthy human individuals. General study results and limits: Shared clonotypes: 4.5% to 6% naive CD4, 3% to 3.5% naive CD8, 2.3% memory CD4, more than 0.3% memory CD8. What limited the represented genetic and exposure-history diversity was the small number of donors.

Per the original data handling: Quality scores were absent from the junction-only immunoSEQ sequences, so filtering differed. Libraries were prepared by immunoSEQ multiplex PCR; TCRdb keeps only in-frame clonotypes and omits some of them. V and J calls and clone size come straight from that table; D and trimming were deduced from the DNA. Among millions of clones listed, around nine tenths were seen once. The CDR3 loop spans 20 amino acids. Germline CDR1 and CDR2: LNHNV and YYDKDF (reference sequence). Trimming cost V 0 bases and J 3 bases; bases outside gene matches: 11. Sequencing was carried out using naive CD4+ T cells sorted from blood. Indicated subset: CD45RA+ positively selected. The receptor was derived from a man aged 18 to 30 in good health. The chain has TRBV15 and TRBJ2-1; 13 nucleotides line up with TRBD2. The CDR3 sequence: CATSRDRGGLAGPYYNEQFF. The CDR3, as DNA: TGTGCCACCAGCAGAGATCGGGGGGGACTAGCGGGGCCCTACTACAATGAGCAGTTCTTC.